These T cell receptor beta chains were read from a single sample in a study of beta chain features in type 1 diabetes. Produced via immunoSEQ multiplex PCR; TCRdb's table is partial and in-frame only. The table lists about 900,000 clones, 15% to 20% of them singletons, with 0.023% in the top ten. Sequencing was done on a sample of naive CD4+ T cells from blood. The source is a woman under 30 in good health. Both conserved end residues are part of each CDR3. A D gene is named only where the DNA matches it firmly. Some rows mark clone size as missing; the rest say once, few, many or name a class of expanded clone.

length | size | J | V | D | DNA | CDR3
12 | NA | TRBJ2-3 | TRBV5-5 | NA | TGTGCCAGCGGGACCCACACAGATACGCAGTATTTT | CASGTHTDTQYF
14 | NA | TRBJ1-2 | TRBV28 | TRBD1 | TGTGCCAGCAGCTCCGGACAGGGGAGAGGCGGCTACACCTTC | CASSSGQGRGGYTF
11 | NA | TRBJ2-7 | TRBV20-1 | NA | TGCAGTGCTAGTATGAGCGACGAGCAGTACTTC | CSASMSDEQYF
16 | NA | TRBJ2-5 | TRBV5-4 | TRBD2 | TGTGCCAGCAGCAGGGGACTAGCGAGCCCGCAAGAGACCCAGTACTTC | CASSRGLASPQETQYF
13 | NA | TRBJ2-1 | TRBV7-2 | TRBD1 | TGTGCCAGCAGGGCACAGGGGTTCAATGAGCAGTTCTTC | CASRAQGFNEQFF
15 | few | TRBJ2-1 | TRBV29-1 | TRBD2 | TGCAGCGTTGATAGACTAGCGGGTTACTACAATGAGCAGTTCTTC | CSVDRLAGYYNEQFF
13 | NA | TRBJ2-3 | TRBV7-3 | NA | TGTGCCAGCAGCTTGACTAGAAGAGATACGCAGTATTTT | CASSLTRRDTQYF
14 | few | TRBJ1-3 | TRBV7-9 | TRBD1 | TGTGCCAGCAGCTTTAACAGGGGCGGAAACACCATATATTTT | CASSFNRGGNTIYF
14 | few | TRBJ1-5 | TRBV18 | NA | TGTGCCAGTTCAACCCACGTTACCAATCAGCCCCAGCATTTT | CASSTHVTNQPQHF
12 | few | TRBJ2-5 | TRBV10-2 | TRBD2 | TGCGCCAGCAGGGCCACTAGCGGGAGCCCGTACTTC | CASRATSGSPYF
16 | NA | TRBJ2-1 | TRBV7-9 | NA | TGTGCCAGCAGCTTAAAAAGTGGGGTAATTGGCAATGAGCAGTTCTTC | CASSLKSGVIGNEQFF
16 | NA | TRBJ2-3 | TRBV29-1 | NA | TGCAGCGTTTTCCGTCTTCGGGACTTTTTCACAGATACGCAGTATTTT | CSVFRLRDFFTDTQYF
16 | NA | TRBJ2-3 | TRBV4-2 | NA | TGTGCCAGCAGCCAAGGATCCAGCACCGACACAGATACGCAGTATTTT | CASSQGSSTDTDTQYF
14 | NA | TRBJ1-6 | TRBV6-6 | NA | TGTGCCAGCAGTGACCGGGACCAAAATTCACCCCTCCACTTT | CASSDRDQNSPLHF
12 | once | TRBJ2-7 | TRBV5-1 | TRBD1 | TGCGCCAGCAGCGGACAGGGCTACGAGCAGTACTTC | CASSGQGYEQYF
14 | few | TRBJ2-7 | TRBV9 | TRBD2 | TGTGCCAGCAGCGTAGATGCGGGAGGGCCGGTGCAGTACTTC | CASSVDAGGPVQYF
15 | few | TRBJ1-5 | TRBV10-3 | NA | TGTGCCATCAGTGAGTGGGGTGTTGGGAATCAGCCCCAGCATTTT | CAISEWGVGNQPQHF
17 | few | TRBJ2-3 | TRBV7-6 | TRBD2 | TGTGCCAGCAGCTTAGACCTAGCGGGAGGGCCCAGAGATACGCAGTATTTT | CASSLDLAGGPRDTQYF
15 | NA | TRBJ1-1 | TRBV5-6 | NA | TGTGCCAGCAGCTTGGTAGACAGTATGAACACTGAAGCTTTCTTT | CASSLVDSMNTEAFF
13 | few | TRBJ2-7 | TRBV7-2 | TRBD2 | TGTGCCAGCAGCCAGGGACTAGTCCACGAGCAGTACTTC | CASSQGLVHEQYF
14 | NA | TRBJ2-3 | TRBV5-1 | NA | TGCGCCAGCAGCACCGGACCTAGCACAGATACGCAGTATTTT | CASSTGPSTDTQYF
14 | NA | TRBJ1-2 | TRBV7-8 | NA | TGTGCCAGCAGCTTAAACAGGGTTGACTATGGCTACACCTTC | CASSLNRVDYGYTF
17 | NA | TRBJ2-1 | TRBV27 | TRBD1 | TGTGCCAGCAGCCGGGACAGGGGGCGGCCAGGTAACAATGAGCAGTTCTTC | CASSRDRGRPGNNEQFF
13 | NA | TRBJ1-2 | TRBV7-3 | NA | TGTGCCAGCAGCTATCAAGCTAACTATGGCTACACCTTC | CASSYQANYGYTF
12 | NA | TRBJ2-2 | TRBV10-3 | NA | TGTGCCATCTCTTTCGCTTCGGGGGAGCTGTTTTTT | CAISFASGELFF
16 | few | TRBJ2-4 | TRBV5-4 | TRBD1 | TGTGCCAGCAGCTCTATACAGGGGGCGGCCAAAAACATTCAGTACTTC | CASSSIQGAAKNIQYF
14 | NA | TRBJ2-3 | TRBV15 | TRBD1 | TGTGCCACCAGGGACAGGGGCTTCACAGATACGCAGTATTTT | CATRDRGFTDTQYF
16 | NA | TRBJ2-3 | TRBV4-1 | TRBD2 | TGCGCCAGCAGCCAAGAAGGGACTAGCGGGACAGATACGCAGTATTTT | CASSQEGTSGTDTQYF
17 | NA | TRBJ2-1 | TRBV7-9 | NA | TGTGCCAGCAGCTTGACACCGCCATCAAGCTCCTACAATGAGCAGTTCTTC | CASSLTPPSSSYNEQFF
17 | NA | TRBJ2-2 | TRBV5-1 | NA | TGCGCCAGCAGCTTGTCTGCTCAAGCCACGAACACCGGGGAGCTGTTTTTT | CASSLSAQATNTGELFF
14 | few | TRBJ2-1 | TRBV7-2 | TRBD1 | TGTGCCAGCAGTTACCCTAGACAGGGTACTGAGCAGTTCTTC | CASSYPRQGTEQFF
12 | NA | TRBJ2-4 | TRBV21-1 | NA | TGTGCCAGCAGCTTCGGGGAAAACATTCAGTACTTC | CASSFGENIQYF
15 | few | TRBJ2-1 | TRBV7-2 | NA | TGTGCCAGCAGCTTAGCTCCTCGGGGATACAATGAGCAGTTCTTC | CASSLAPRGYNEQFF
17 | few | TRBJ1-2 | TRBV18 | NA | TGTGCCAGCTCACCACCCGTTTTCCAGTCCGGTAACTATGGCTACACCTTC | CASSPPVFQSGNYGYTF
15 | NA | TRBJ2-7 | TRBV25-1 | TRBD1 | TGTGCCAGCAGTGAAACGGGACAGGGCCCCTACGAGCAGTACTTC | CASSETGQGPYEQYF
14 | NA | TRBJ1-2 | TRBV7-9 | NA | TGTGCCAGCAGCTTCCTTGCTGCTAACTATGGCTACACCTTC | CASSFLAANYGYTF
16 | NA | TRBJ2-7 | TRBV5-8 | NA | TGTGCCAGCAGCTTGCTACGACAGGTTAGCTCCTACGAGCAGTACTTC | CASSLLRQVSSYEQYF
12 | NA | TRBJ2-6 | TRBV2 | NA | TGTGCCAGCAATGACGGGGCCAACGTCCTGACTTTC | CASNDGANVLTF
16 | few | TRBJ1-2 | TRBV5-1 | NA | TGCGCCAGCAGCGTAGCTACTCCAGGGATCGGGTATGGCTACACCTTC | CASSVATPGIGYGYTF
14 | few | TRBJ2-1 | TRBV5-1 | NA | TGCGCCAGCAGCTTGAGTCCGCCTGACAGGGAGCAGTTCTTC | CASSLSPPDREQFF
16 | few | TRBJ2-7 | TRBV5-1 | NA | TGCGCCAGCAGCTTGGGGGTCGGGGACGAGAGGTACGAGCAGTACTTC | CASSLGVGDERYEQYF
19 | NA | TRBJ2-1 | TRBV27 | TRBD2 | TGTGCCAGCAGTTTGAAACCCTACCCGACTAGCGGGAAGTACAATGAGCAGTTCTTC | CASSLKPYPTSGKYNEQFF
16 | few | TRBJ1-1 | TRBV18 | NA | TGTGCCAGCTCACCCATGGCCCTGGAACTGAACACTGAAGCTTTCTTT | CASSPMALELNTEAFF
17 | NA | TRBJ2-1 | TRBV16 | TRBD2 | TGTGCCAGCAGCCAATTCACGGGGACTAGCGGGAGCAATGAGCAGTTCTTC | CASSQFTGTSGSNEQFF
14 | NA | TRBJ2-5 | TRBV27 | NA | TGTGCCAGCTCTGGAGGCCCTGAGGGAGAGACCCAGTACTTC | CASSGGPEGETQYF
15 | NA | TRBJ2-1 | TRBV2 | NA | TGTGCCAGCAGTGAAACGGAAGGCTCCTACAATGAGCAGTTCTTC | CASSETEGSYNEQFF
15 | NA | TRBJ2-3 | TRBV7-9 | NA | TGTGCCAGCAGCTTATTTCGCAGGCCCACAGATACGCAGTATTTT | CASSLFRRPTDTQYF
15 | few | TRBJ2-1 | TRBV29-1 | NA | TGCAGCGTCTTAGGCGGGACTTTTAACTACAATGAGCAGTTCTTC | CSVLGGTFNYNEQFF
13 | NA | TRBJ1-5 | TRBV7-6 | TRBD1 | TGTGCCAGCAGCTATCAGGGGGATCAGCCCCAGCATTTT | CASSYQGDQPQHF
11 | few | TRBJ1-4 | TRBV27 | NA | TGTGCCAGCAGTTTAAGTGAAAAACTGTTTTTT | CASSLSEKLFF
18 | NA | TRBJ2-6 | TRBV19 | NA | TGTGCCAGTAGTATGGGCTGGACCGGAAGCTCTGGGGCCAACGTCCTGACTTTC | CASSMGWTGSSGANVLTF
11 | NA | TRBJ1-2 | TRBV20-1 | NA | TGCAGTGCCGCCACCGACAGTGGCTACACCTTC | CSAATDSGYTF
14 | few | TRBJ2-2 | TRBV28 | NA | TGTGCCAGCAGACGGACAGCGAACACCGGGGAGCTGTTTTTT | CASRRTANTGELFF
16 | NA | TRBJ2-5 | TRBV5-4 | TRBD2 | TGTGCCAGCAGCTTGGGGCTAGCGGACGATCAAGAGACCCAGTACTTC | CASSLGLADDQETQYF